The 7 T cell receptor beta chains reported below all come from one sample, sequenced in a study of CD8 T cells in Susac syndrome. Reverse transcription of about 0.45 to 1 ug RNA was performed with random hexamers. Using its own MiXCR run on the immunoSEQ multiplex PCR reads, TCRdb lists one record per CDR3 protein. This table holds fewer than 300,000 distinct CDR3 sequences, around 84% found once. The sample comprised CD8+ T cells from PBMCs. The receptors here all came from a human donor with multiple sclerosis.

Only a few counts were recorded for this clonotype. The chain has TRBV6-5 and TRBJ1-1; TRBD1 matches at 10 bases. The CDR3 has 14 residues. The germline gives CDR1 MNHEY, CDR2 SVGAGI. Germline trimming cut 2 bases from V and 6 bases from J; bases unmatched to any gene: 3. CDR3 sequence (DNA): TGTGCCAGCAGTTACGGGACAGGGGTTTCTGAAGCTTTCTTT. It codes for CASSYGTGVSEAFF.

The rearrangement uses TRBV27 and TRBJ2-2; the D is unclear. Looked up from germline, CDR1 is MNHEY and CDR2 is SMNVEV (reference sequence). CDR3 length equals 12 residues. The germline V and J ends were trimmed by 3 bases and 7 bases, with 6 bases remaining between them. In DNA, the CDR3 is TGTGCCAGCAGTTTCAGATACGGGGAGCTGTTTTTT. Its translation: CASSFRYGELFF.

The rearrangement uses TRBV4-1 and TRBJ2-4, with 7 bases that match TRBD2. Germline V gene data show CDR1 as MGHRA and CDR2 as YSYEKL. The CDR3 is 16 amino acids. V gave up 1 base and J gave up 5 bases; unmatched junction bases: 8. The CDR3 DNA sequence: TGCGCCAGCAGCCAAGTTGGGAGGGCCCGAGAAAACATTCAGTACTTC. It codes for CASSQVGRARENIQYF.

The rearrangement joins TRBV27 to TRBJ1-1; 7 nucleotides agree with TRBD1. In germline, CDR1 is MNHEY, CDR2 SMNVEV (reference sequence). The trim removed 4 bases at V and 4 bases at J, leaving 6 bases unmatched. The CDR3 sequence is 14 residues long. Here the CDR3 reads CASSWSGGRTEAFF. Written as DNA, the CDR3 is TGTGCCAGCAGTTGGTCAGGGGGACGCACTGAAGCTTTCTTT.

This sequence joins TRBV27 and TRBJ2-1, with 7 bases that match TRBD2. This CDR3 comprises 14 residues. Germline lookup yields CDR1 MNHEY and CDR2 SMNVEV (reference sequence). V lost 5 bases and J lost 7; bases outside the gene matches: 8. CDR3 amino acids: CASSLTTSRNEQFF. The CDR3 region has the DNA TGTGCCAGCAGTCTGACGACTAGCCGGAATGAGCAGTTCTTC.

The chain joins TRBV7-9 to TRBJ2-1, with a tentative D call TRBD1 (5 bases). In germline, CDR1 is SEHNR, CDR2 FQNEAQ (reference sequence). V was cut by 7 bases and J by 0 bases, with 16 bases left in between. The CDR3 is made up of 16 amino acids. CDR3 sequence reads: CASIQKGPYSYNEQFF. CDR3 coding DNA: TGTGCCAGCATCCAAAAGGGGCCCTACTCCTACAATGAGCAGTTCTTC.

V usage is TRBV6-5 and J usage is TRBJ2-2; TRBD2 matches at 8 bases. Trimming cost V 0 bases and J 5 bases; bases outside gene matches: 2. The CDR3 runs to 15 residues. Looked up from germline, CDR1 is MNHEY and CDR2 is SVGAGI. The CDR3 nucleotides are TGTGCCAGCAGTTACTCAGCGGGAGAAACCGGGGAGCTGTTTTTT. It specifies CASSYSAGETGELFF.